The 10 T cell receptor beta chains below come from one sample, sequenced in a study of T cell responses to AZD1222 COVID-19 vaccine. Assay: immunoSEQ multiplex PCR; the TCRdb copy retains only in-frame clones and omits some. The sample yields about 120,000 clones, around 90% seen once. This sample comprised peripheral blood, obtained on day 0 of AZD1222 vaccination. These receptors all come from an adult in good health.

The chain uses TRBV7-2 and TRBJ2-6, with no clear D. V was cut by 5 bases and J by 0 bases, with 5 bases left in between. The CDR3 extends over 14 amino acids. Germline V gives CDR1 SGHTA, CDR2 FQGNSA. Here the CDR3 DNA reads TGTGCCAGCAGCCAGCCCTCTGGGGCCAACGTCCTGACTTTC. It is translated as CASSQPSGANVLTF.

This rearrangement joins TRBV5-1 to TRBJ2-7; no reliable D call. The ends were cut back, 0 bases at V and 4 bases at J, with 8 bases in the middle. CDR1 and CDR2 (germline): SGHRS, YFSETQ. The CDR3 runs to 13 residues. CDR3 sequence (DNA): TGCGCCAGCAGCTTGGGGAGACTGTACGAGCAGTACTTC. Translating it yields CASSLGRLYEQYF.

The V and J genes are TRBV12-3 or TRBV12-4 and TRBJ1-2; TRBD1 is a possible D gene (6 bases). The CDR3 is 13 amino acids. V was cut by 5 bases and J by 3 bases, with 10 bases left in between. CDR3 DNA: TGTGCCAGCAGTGCTGGACAGCACTATGGCTACACCTTC. This sequence encodes CASSAGQHYGYTF.

The CDR3 is CASPWVGTGDNQPQHF. In DNA form, the CDR3 reads TGTGCCAGCCCCTGGGTGGGGACAGGGGATAATCAGCCCCAGCATTTT. The J gene is TRBJ1-5, the V gene TRBV21-1; TRBD1, as called in the table, went unchecked against the DNA. TRBV21-1 is a documented pseudogene. The CDR3 extends over 16 amino acids.

This clone was seen a single time. The chain recombines TRBV12-3 or TRBV12-4 with TRBJ2-1, with 8 bases identical to TRBD2. The CDR3 has 12 amino acids. V dropped 5 bases and J dropped 15; count of bases not matched to a gene: 9. CDR3 in amino acids: CASSAGTRSVFF. Here the CDR3 DNA reads TGTGCCAGCAGTGCCGGGACTAGGAGCGTGTTCTTC.

This clone showed up just a few times. V is TRBV2 and J is TRBJ1-1, with 10 bases matching TRBD1. Trimming took 8 bases from V and 2 from J; bases not matched to a gene: 8. The germline V gene encodes CDR1 SNHLY and CDR2 FYNNEI. The CDR3 runs 15 residues. The CDR3 is CASRPGQGINTEAFF. CDR3 DNA sequence: TGTGCCAGCCGACCGGGACAGGGGATAAACACTGAAGCTTTCTTT. Full variable domain (missing parts from reference TRBV2 and TRBJ1-1): EPEVTQTPSHQVTQMGQEVILRCVPISNHLYFYWYRQILGQKVEFLVSFYNNEISEKSEIFDDQFSVERPDGSNFTLKIRSTKLEDSAMYFCASRPGQGINTEAFFGQGTRLTVV.

The chain employs TRBV9 and TRBJ1-3; D not certain. Trimming took off 3 bases at V and 0 bases at J, with 7 bases between the two ends. The CDR3 is 14 residues long. Germline CDR1 is SGDLS and CDR2 is YYNGEE. CDR3 DNA sequence: TGTGCCAGCAGCGACCCGGCCTCTGGAAACACCATATATTTT. Protein sequence: CASSDPASGNTIYF.

The chain uses TRBV4-1 and TRBJ2-3; D may be TRBD1 (5 bases). The CDR3 loop spans 14 amino acids. V shed 1 base and J shed 4 bases, with 9 bases lying between them. Germline values: CDR1 MGHRA, CDR2 YSYEKL. CDR3 in amino acids: CASSQVGAADTQYF. Written as DNA, the CDR3 is TGCGCCAGCAGCCAAGTAGGGGCCGCAGATACGCAGTATTTT.

V is TRBV7-8 and J is TRBJ2-3, with D perhaps assigned TRBD1 or TRBD2 (6 bases each). Trimming took off 7 bases at V and 6 bases at J, with 20 bases between the two ends. The germline V gene encodes CDR1 SGHVS and CDR2 FQNEAQ. The CDR3 contains 15 residues. DNA of the CDR3: TGTGCCAGCAAGGGGGGAGTAGCGCCGGGCGATACGCAGTATTTT. Protein: CASKGGVAPGDTQYF.

V and J are TRBV5-1 and TRBJ1-1; D is perhaps TRBD1 (5 bases). This CDR3 region has 15 residues. Germline-derived CDR1 and CDR2 are SGHRS and YFSETQ. The V gene lost 3 bases and the J gene lost 1 base, with 13 bases spanning the gap. DNA of the CDR3: TGCGCCAGCAGCTCGCAGGGTGCGGAGAACACTGAAGCTTTCTTT. Protein product: CASSSQGAENTEAFF.